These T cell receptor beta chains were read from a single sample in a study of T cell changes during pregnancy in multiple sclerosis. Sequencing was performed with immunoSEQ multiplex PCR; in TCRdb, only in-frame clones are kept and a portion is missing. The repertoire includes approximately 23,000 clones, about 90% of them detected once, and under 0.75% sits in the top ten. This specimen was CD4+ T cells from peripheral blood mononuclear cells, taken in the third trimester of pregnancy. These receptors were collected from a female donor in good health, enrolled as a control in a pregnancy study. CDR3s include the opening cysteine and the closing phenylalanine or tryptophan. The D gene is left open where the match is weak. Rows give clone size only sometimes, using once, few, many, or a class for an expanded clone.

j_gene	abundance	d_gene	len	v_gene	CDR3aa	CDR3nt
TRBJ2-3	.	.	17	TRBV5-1	CASSRDGRFFGTDTQYF	TGCGCCAGCAGCCGGGACGGGAGATTCTTTGGCACAGATACGCAGTATTTT
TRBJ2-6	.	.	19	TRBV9	CASSDPRWTASSGANVLTF	TGTGCCAGCAGCGACCCCCGGTGGACTGCCAGCTCTGGGGCCAACGTCCTGACTTTC
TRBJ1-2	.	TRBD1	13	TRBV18	CASSPEGAHGYTF	TGTGCCAGCTCACCAGAGGGGGCCCATGGCTACACCTTC
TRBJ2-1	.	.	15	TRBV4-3	CASSQTSGSYNEQFF	TGCGCCAGCAGCCAAACGAGCGGATCCTACAATGAGCAGTTCTTC
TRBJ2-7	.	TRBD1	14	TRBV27	CASSPDRHSYEQYF	TGTGCCAGCAGTCCGGACAGGCACTCCTACGAGCAGTACTTC
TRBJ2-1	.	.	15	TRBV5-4	CASSSGGTAYNEQFF	TGTGCCAGCAGCTCTGGGGGGACGGCATACAATGAGCAGTTCTTC
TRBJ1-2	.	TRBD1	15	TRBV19	CASSMDGQGNYGYTF	TGTGCCAGTAGTATGGACGGACAGGGTAATTATGGCTACACCTTC
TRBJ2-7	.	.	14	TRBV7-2	CASSLSDGPYEQYF	TGTGCCAGCAGCTTAAGCGACGGCCCCTACGAGCAGTACTTC
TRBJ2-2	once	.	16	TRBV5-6	CASSLKRGLGTGELFF	TGTGCCAGCAGCTTGAAAAGGGGCTTAGGAACCGGGGAGCTGTTTTTT
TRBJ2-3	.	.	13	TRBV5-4	CASSLGAQDTQYF	TGTGCCAGCAGCTTAGGGGCTCAAGATACGCAGTATTTT
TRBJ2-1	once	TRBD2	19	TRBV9	CASSVGAGGPPDSYNEQFF	TGTGCCAGCAGCGTAGGGGCGGGGGGGCCTCCCGACTCCTACAATGAGCAGTTCTTC
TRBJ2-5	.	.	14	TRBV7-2	CASSQMGPGETQYF	TGTGCCAGCAGCCAGATGGGCCCGGGGGAGACCCAGTACTTC
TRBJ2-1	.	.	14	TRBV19	CASSIVYRAASQFF	TGTGCCAGTAGTATAGTTTACAGGGCGGCATCACAGTTCTTC
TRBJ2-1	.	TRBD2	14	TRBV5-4	CASSLGTSGDEQFF	TGTGCCAGCAGCTTGGGGACTAGCGGCGATGAGCAGTTCTTC
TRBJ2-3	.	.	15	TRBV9	CASSDPPGSTDTQYF	TGTGCCAGCAGCGACCCTCCGGGATCCACAGATACGCAGTATTTT
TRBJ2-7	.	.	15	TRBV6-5	CASSRGDRSSYEQYF	TGTGCCAGCAGCCGGGGGGACAGGTCGTCCTACGAGCAGTACTTC
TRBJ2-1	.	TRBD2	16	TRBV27	CASRGASGTNYNEQFF	TGTGCCAGCAGGGGGGCTAGCGGGACTAATTACAATGAGCAGTTCTTC
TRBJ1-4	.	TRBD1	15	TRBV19	CASSPTGSTNEKLFF	TGTGCCAGTAGTCCGACAGGGTCAACTAATGAAAAACTGTTTTTT
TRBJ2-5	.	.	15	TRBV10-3	CAISEGGWHQETQYF	TGTGCCATCAGTGAAGGCGGGTGGCATCAAGAGACCCAGTACTTC
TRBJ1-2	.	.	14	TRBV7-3	CASSLGVGNYGYTF	TGTGCCAGCAGCCTCGGGGTGGGGAACTATGGCTACACCTTC
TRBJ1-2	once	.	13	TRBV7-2	CASVGVSGYGYTF	TGTGCCAGCGTCGGGGTTTCGGGCTATGGCTACACCTTC
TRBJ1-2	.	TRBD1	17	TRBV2	CASSVEDRVRSNYGYTF	TGTGCCAGCAGTGTGGAGGACAGGGTTCGTAGTAACTATGGCTACACCTTC
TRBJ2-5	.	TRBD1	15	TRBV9	CASSKGQGARETQYF	TGTGCCAGCAGCAAGGGACAGGGGGCGCGAGAGACCCAGTACTTC
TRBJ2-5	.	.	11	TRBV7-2	CASSPQETQYF	TGTGCCAGCAGCCCCCAGGAGACCCAGTACTTC
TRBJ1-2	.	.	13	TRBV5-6	CASSLNRAHGYTF	TGTGCCAGCAGCTTGAACAGGGCTCATGGCTACACCTTC
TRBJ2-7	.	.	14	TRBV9	CASSVGSSSYEQYF	TGTGCCAGCAGCGTAGGGAGCAGCTCCTACGAGCAGTACTTC
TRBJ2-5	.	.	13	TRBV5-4	CASSSSPGETQYF	TGTGCCAGCAGCTCTAGCCCGGGGGAGACCCAGTACTTC
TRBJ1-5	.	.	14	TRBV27	CASSLSAANQPQHF	TGTGCCAGCAGTTTAAGTGCGGCGAATCAGCCCCAGCATTTT
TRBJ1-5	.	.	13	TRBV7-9	CASSFGFNQPQHF	TGTGCCAGCAGCTTCGGTTTCAATCAGCCCCAGCATTTT
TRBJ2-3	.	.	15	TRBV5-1	CASSPQLAGTDTQYF	TGCGCCAGCAGCCCCCAACTAGCAGGCACAGATACGCAGTATTTT
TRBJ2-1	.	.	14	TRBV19	CASKGGPSYNEQFF	TGTGCCAGTAAGGGGGGGCCGTCCTACAATGAGCAGTTCTTC